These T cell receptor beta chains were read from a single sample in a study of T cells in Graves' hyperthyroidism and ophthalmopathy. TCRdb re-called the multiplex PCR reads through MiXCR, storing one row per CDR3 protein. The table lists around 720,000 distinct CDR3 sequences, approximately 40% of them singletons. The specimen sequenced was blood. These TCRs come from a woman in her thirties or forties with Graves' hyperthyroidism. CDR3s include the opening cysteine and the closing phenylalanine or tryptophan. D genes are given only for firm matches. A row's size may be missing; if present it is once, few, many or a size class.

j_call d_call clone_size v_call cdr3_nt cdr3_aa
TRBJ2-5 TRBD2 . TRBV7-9 TGTGCTAGCAGCTTAGGAGCGGGAGGGCCGGGGGAGACCCAGTACTTC CASSLGAGGPGETQYF
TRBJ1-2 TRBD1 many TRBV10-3 TGTGCCATCAGTACCCCTCGGCCGGGACAGGGATATGGCTACACCTTC CAISTPRPGQGYGYTF
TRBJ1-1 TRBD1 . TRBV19 TGTGCCAGTAGTATAGACTCAGGGGGCGCTTTCTTT CASSIDSGGAFF
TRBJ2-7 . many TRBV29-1 TGCAGCGTTGCTCACGGCTACGAGCAGTACTTC CSVAHGYEQYF
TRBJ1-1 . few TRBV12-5 TGTGCTAGTGGTCCTAGTATTAGCACTGAAGCTTTCTTT CASGPSISTEAFF
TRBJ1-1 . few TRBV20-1 TGCAGTGCTCGCATTGGGCAGGTGAACACTGAAGCTTTCTTT CSARIGQVNTEAFF
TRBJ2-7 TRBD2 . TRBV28 TGTGCCAGCAGTAAACCGGGACTAGGATCCTACGAGCAGTACTTC CASSKPGLGSYEQYF
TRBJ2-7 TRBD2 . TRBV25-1 TGTGCCAGCAGTGAAATCAGCACTAGCGGGACTAGCGATGAGCAGTACTTC CASSEISTSGTSDEQYF
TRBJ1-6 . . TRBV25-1 TGTGCCAGCAGTGAATTTCGTGGTTATTCACCCCTCCACTTT CASSEFRGYSPLHF
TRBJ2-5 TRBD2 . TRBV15 TGTGCCACCAGCGGAACTAGCGGGGGGGGTCATGGAGAGACCCAGTACTTC CATSGTSGGGHGETQYF
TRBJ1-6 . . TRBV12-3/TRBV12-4 TGTGCCAGCAGTCCGCGATTCGGGTTGGGTAATTCACCCCTCCACTTT CASSPRFGLGNSPLHF
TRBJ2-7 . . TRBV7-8 TGTGCCAGCAGCTTAGGGTACGGGCTCTTCCACGAGCAGTACTTC CASSLGYGLFHEQYF
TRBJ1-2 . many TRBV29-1 TGCAGCGTTGTGGGGCCTGAAGAATACTATGGCTACACCTTC CSVVGPEEYYGYTF
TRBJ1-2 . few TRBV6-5 TGTGCCAGCAGTACTTCAGCGGGGTATGGCTACACCTTC CASSTSAGYGYTF
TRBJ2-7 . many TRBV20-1 TGCAGTGCTAGAGTCGACAGTTACGAGCAGTACTTC CSARVDSYEQYF
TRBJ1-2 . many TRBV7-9 TGTGCCAGCAGCTTAGCGGGGTCGGGGGAAGGCTACACCTTC CASSLAGSGEGYTF
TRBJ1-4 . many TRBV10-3 TGTGCCATCAGTGAAAGGGTCGGGGAAAAACTGTTTTTT CAISERVGEKLFF
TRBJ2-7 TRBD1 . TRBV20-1 TGCAGTGCCTCTCTAGTCCAGGGGGCGGGGGAGCAGTACTTC CSASLVQGAGEQYF
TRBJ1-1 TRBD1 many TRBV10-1 TGCGCCAGCAGTGTCAGGGGGCGTGCTGAAGCTTTCTTT CASSVRGRAEAFF
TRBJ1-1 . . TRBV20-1 TGCAGTGCTAGAGCGGATCCGAACACTGAAGCTTTCTTT CSARADPNTEAFF
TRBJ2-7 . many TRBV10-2 TGCGCCAGCAGCGGGAGTAAGCACTACGAGCAGTACTTC CASSGSKHYEQYF
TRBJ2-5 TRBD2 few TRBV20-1 TGCAGTGCTATGGGGCTAGCGGACGAAGAGACCCAGTACTTC CSAMGLADEETQYF
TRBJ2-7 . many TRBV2 TGTGCCAGCAGTGAGCCAAACAGGGGGGGCTACGAGCAGTACTTC CASSEPNRGGYEQYF
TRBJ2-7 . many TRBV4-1 TGCGCCAGCAGCCAAGAACGAATAGGGTACGAGCAGTACTTC CASSQERIGYEQYF
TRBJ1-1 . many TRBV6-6 TGTGCCAGCACCGAGGACACAGAGAACACTGAAGCTTTCTTT CASTEDTENTEAFF
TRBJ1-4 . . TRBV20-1 TGCAGTGCTAGAGGGACAGCTAATGAAAAACTGTTTTTT CSARGTANEKLFF
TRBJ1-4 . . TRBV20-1 TGCAGTGCTGAGGGGACTTCGCCTAATGAAAAACTGTTTTTT CSAEGTSPNEKLFF
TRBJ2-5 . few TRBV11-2 TGTGCCAGCAGCCACGAATGGTCCAGGGATGAGACCCAGTACTTC CASSHEWSRDETQYF
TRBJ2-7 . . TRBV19 TGTGCCAGTAGCACCGGGGTCGGAGACGAGCAGCACTTC CASSTGVGDEQHF
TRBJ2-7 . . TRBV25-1 TGTGCCAGCAGCAAGGTGAAACCGGGCCCGACCCCTTACGAGCAGTACTTC CASSKVKPGPTPYEQYF
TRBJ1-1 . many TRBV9 TGTGCCAGCAGCGTAGGAGGGGACACTGAAGCTTTCTTT CASSVGGDTEAFF
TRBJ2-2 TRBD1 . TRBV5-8 TGTGCCAGCAGCATACAGGGGGCTCGGCTAGCGAACACCGGGGAGCTGTTTTTT CASSIQGARLANTGELFF
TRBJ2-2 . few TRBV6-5 TGTGCCAGCAGTTACTCGCGATTAAAAGGGGAGCTGTTTTTT CASSYSRLKGELFF
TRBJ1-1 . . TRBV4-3 TGCGCCAGCAGCCAGGGGACACCGAACACTGAAGCTTTCTTT CASSQGTPNTEAFF
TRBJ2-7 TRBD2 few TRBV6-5 TGTGCCAGCAGTTACTCGCGGGGGTCTACCTACGAGCAGTACTTC CASSYSRGSTYEQYF
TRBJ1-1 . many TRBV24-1 TGTGCCACCAGTGATGGGACGCCTAGGGATGAAGCTTTCTTT CATSDGTPRDEAFF
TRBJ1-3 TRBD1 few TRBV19 TGTGCCAGTAGTGACGGGACAGGGTCTGGAAACACCATATATTTT CASSDGTGSGNTIYF
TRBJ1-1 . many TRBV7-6 TGTGCCAGCAGCTCCCTCAGTTCGCGGATTACTAGCACTGAAGCTTTCTTT CASSSLSSRITSTEAFF
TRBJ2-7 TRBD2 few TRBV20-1 TGCAGTGCTCTTAGCGGGAGTACTACCTACGAGCAGTACTTC CSALSGSTTYEQYF
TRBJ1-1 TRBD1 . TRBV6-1 TGTGCCAGCAGCTTGAACAGGGGGAGTACCGCGAACACTGAAGCTTTCTTT CASSLNRGSTANTEAFF
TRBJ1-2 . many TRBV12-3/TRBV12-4 TGTGCCAGCAGCAGGACTGTTTGGGGAGGCTACACCTTC CASSRTVWGGYTF
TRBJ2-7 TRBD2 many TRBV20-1 TGCAGTGCTAGAGAACTAGCGGGCTACGAGCAGTACTTC CSARELAGYEQYF
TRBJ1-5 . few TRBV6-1 TGTGCCAGCAGTGAAAACTCGGCAGGGCGATTTCTGTGTTGCAATCAGCCCCAGCATTTT CASSENSAGRFLCCNQPQHF
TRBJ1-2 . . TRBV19 TGTGCCAGTAGTCTTGTCATCGGTACCTATGGCTACACCTTC CASSLVIGTYGYTF
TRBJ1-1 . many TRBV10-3 TGTGCCATCAGGGGATCCTCCCTGGACACTGAAGCTTTCTTT CAIRGSSLDTEAFF
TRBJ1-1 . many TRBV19 TGTGCCAGTAGTATAGTTTCATTGGGGGGGAACACTGAAGCTTTCTTT CASSIVSLGGNTEAFF
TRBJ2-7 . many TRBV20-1 TGCAGTGCTGAGCGAGGGGAGCAGTACTTC CSAERGEQYF
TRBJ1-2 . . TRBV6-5 TGTGCCAGCAGTTGGACCGGGACACACGCAAACTATGGCTACACCTTC CASSWTGTHANYGYTF
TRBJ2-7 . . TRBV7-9 TGTGCCAGCAGCTCCCGAGGAGACATCAATTACGAGCAGTACTTC CASSSRGDINYEQYF
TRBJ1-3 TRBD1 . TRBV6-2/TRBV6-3 TGTGCCAGCACGAGTCAGGGGGCTTTCGTGAACACCATATATTTT CASTSQGAFVNTIYF
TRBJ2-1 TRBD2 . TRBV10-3 TGTGCCATCAGTCCCGGGACTAGCGGTTTCAATGAGCAGTTCTTC CAISPGTSGFNEQFF
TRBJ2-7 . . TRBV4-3 TGCGCCAGCAGCCAAGATTCGAGCTCCTACGAGCAGTACTTC CASSQDSSSYEQYF
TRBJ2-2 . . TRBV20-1 TGCAGTGCCCCAGAACGGACAGGGGAGCTGTTTTTT CSAPERTGELFF